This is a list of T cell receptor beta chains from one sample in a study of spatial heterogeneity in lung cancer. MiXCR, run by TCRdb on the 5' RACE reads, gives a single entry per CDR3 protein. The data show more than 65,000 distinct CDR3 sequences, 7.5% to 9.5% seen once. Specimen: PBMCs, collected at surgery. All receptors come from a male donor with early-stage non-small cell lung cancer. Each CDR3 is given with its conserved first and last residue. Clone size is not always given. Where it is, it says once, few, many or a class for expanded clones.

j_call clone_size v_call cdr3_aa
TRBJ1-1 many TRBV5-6 CASSNPYRGLNTEAFF
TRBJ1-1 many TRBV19 CASSIGMNTEAFF
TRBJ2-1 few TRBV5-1 CASSFSSGRISYNEQFF
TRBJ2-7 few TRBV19 CASAMGGTDSYEQYF
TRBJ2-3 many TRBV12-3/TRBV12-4 CASSLEGIGADTQYF
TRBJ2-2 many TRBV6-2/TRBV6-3 CASSYADTGELFF
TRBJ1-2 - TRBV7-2 CASSLGRKYGYTF
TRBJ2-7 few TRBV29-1 CSVGTDEQYF
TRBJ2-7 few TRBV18 CASSPDRVGEQYF
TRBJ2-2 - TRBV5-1 CASSPPGQGVTGELFF
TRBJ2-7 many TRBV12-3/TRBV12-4 CASSGGTGITYEQYF
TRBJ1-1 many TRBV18 CASSLLGQGVRRTEAFF
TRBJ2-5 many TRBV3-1 CASSHRLAGSQETQYF
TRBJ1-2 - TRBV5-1 CASSLGDYGYTF
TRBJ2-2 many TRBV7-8 CASSPPLRLAGPNTGELFF
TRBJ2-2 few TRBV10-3 CAISVGETNTGELFF
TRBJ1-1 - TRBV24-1 CATSDAGHPGTPFF
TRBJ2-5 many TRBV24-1 CATSAPAGVLETQYF
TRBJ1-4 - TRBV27 CASSVTDRREKLFF
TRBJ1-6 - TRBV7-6 CASSSSGPNSPLHF
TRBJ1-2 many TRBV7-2 CASSSTGSSYGYTF
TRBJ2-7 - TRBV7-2 CASSWTSGRAGSYEQYF
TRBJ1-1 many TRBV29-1 CSVDHTEAFF
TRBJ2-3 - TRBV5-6 CASSEIPQRSTDTQYF
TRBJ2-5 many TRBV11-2 CASRRTGSWQETQYF